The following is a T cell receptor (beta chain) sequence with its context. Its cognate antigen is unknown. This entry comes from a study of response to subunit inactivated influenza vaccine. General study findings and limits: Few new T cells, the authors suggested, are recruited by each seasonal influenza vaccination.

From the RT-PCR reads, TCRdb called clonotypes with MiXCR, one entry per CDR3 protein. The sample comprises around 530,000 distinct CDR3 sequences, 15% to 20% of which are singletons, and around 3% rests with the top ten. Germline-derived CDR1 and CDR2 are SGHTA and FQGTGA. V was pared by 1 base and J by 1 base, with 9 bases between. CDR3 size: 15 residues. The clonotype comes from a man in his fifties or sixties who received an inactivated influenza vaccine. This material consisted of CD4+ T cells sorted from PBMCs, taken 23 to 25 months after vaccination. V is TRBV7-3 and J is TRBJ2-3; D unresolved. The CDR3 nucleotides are TGTGCCAGCAGCTTAAGGCTAACGGGCACAGATACGCAGTATTTT. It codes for CASSLRLTGTDTQYF.